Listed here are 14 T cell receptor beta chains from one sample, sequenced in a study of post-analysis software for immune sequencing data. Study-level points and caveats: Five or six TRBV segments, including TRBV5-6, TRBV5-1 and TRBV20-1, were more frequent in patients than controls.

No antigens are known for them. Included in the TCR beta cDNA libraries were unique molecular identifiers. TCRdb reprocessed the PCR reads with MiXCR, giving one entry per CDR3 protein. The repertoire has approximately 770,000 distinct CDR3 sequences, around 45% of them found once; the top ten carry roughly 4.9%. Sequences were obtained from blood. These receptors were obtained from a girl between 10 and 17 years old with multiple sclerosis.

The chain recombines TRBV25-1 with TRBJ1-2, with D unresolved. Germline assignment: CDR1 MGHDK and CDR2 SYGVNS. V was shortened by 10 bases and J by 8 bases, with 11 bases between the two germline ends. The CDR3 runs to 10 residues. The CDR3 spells CATYSWGYTF. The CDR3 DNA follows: TGTGCCACCTACTCCTGGGGCTACACCTTC.

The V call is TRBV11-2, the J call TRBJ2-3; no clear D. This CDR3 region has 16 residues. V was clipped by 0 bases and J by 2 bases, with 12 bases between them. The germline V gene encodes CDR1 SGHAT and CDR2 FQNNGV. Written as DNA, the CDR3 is TGTGCCAGCAGCTTAGAGGGCGGCCGCTACACAGATACGCAGTATTTT. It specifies CASSLEGGRYTDTQYF.

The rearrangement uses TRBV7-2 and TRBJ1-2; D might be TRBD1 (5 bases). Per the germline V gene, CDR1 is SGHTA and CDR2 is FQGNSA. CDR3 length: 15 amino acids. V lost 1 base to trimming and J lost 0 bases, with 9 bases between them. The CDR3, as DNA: TGTGCCAGCAGCTTAGGGACACCCGCTAACTATGGCTACACCTTC. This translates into CASSLGTPANYGYTF.

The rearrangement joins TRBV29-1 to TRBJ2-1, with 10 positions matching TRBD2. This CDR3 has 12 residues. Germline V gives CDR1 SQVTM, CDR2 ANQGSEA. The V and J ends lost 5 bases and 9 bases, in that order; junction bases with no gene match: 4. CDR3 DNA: TGCAGCGTTTCTGAGCGGGAGGGTGAGCAGTTCTTC. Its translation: CSVSEREGEQFF.

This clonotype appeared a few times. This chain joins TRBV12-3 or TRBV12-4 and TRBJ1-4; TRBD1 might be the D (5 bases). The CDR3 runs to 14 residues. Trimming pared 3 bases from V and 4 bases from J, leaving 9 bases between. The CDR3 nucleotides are TGTGCCAGCAGTTTTCGACAGAGTAATGAAAAACTGTTTTTT. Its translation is CASSFRQSNEKLFF.

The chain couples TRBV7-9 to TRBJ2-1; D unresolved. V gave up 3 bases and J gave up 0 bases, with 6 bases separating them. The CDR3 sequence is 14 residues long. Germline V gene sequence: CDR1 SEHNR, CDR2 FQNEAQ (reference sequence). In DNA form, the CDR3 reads TGTGCCAGCAGCTTGGCGAACTCCTACAATGAGCAGTTCTTC. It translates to CASSLANSYNEQFF.

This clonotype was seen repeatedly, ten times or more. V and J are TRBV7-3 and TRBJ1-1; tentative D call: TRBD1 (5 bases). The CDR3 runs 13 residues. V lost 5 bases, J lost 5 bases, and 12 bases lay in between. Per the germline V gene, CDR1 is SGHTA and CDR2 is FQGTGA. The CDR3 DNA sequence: TGTGCCAGCAGCGTCGACAGCCTAACTGAAGCTTTCTTT. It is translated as CASSVDSLTEAFF.

Written as DNA, the CDR3 is TGTGCCAGTGCATTCAGGGACGCGGAGACCCAGTACTTC. It encodes CASAFRDAETQYF. The chain is built from TRBV12-3 or TRBV12-4 and TRBJ2-7; either TRBD1 or TRBD2 may supply D (5 bases each). The end of the DNA is better explained by TRBJ2-5, so the J call may be wrong. This CDR3 has 13 amino acids.

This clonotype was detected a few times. CDR3 sequence reads: CASSLRGLVIQDTQYF. CDR3 in DNA: TGTGCCAGCAGTTTACGAGGACTAGTTATACAAGATACGCAGTATTTT. The chain joins TRBV27 to TRBJ2-3; the match to TRBD2 covers 7 bases. The CDR3 sequence is 16 residues long. With V trimmed by 2 bases and J by 5 bases, 10 bases remained unmatched. Germline-derived CDR1 and CDR2 are MNHEY and SMNVEV (reference sequence).

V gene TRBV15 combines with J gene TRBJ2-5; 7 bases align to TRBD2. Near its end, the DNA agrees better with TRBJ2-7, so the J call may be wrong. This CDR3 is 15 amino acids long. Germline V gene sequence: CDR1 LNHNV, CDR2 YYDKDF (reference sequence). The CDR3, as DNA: TGTGCCACCAGTGGGATTCTAGCGGCCCCCTACGAGCAGTACTTC. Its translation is CATSGILAAPYEQYF.

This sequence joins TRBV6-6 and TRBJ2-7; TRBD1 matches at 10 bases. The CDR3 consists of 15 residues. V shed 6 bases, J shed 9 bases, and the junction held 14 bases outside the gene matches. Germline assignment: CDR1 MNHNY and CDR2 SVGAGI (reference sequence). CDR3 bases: TGTGCCAGCAGACCCGGACAGGGGGAAATGACTGGGCAGTACTTC. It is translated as CASRPGQGEMTGQYF.

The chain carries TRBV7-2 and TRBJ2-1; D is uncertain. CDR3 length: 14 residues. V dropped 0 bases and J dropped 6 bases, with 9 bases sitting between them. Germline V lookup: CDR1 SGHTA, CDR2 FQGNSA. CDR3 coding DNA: TGTGCCAGCAGCTTAGCTAGAAGGGTCAATGAGCAGTTCTTC. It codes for CASSLARRVNEQFF.

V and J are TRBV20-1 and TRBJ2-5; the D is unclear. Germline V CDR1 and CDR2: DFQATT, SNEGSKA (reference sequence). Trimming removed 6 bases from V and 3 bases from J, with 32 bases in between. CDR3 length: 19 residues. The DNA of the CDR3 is TGCAGTGCCTTAGTCCCCGGGTCCCCTGGACGGGTTACCGAAGAGACCCAGTACTTC. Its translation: CSALVPGSPGRVTEETQYF.

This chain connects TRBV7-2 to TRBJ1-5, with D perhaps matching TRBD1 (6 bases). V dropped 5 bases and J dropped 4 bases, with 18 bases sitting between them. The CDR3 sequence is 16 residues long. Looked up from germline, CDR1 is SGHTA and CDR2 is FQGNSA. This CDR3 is CASSLATGAFNQPQHF. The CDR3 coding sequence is TGTGCCAGCAGCCTCGCTACGGGGGCTTTTAATCAGCCCCAGCATTTT.